These 19 T cell receptor beta chains were sequenced from one sample in a study of response to subunit inactivated influenza vaccine. TCRdb called the RT-PCR reads again in MiXCR, with one record for every CDR3 protein. Of about 520,000 distinct CDR3 sequences detected, under 8.5% appear once; the ten largest clones hold approximately 14%. The specimen comprised PBMCs from blood, sampled less than 30 months after vaccination. These receptor sequences come from a man aged 50 to 75 who received an inactivated influenza vaccine.

This clonotype was seen at least ten times. The V and J genes are TRBV29-1 and TRBJ2-7, with a possible D match to TRBD2 (5 bases). V was cut by 0 bases and J by 5 bases, with 17 bases left in between. The germline gives CDR1 SQVTM, CDR2 ANQGSEA. The CDR3 contains 15 residues. The CDR3 loop reads CSVEDEGGGYHEQYF. The CDR3 nucleotides are TGCAGCGTTGAAGATGAGGGCGGTGGGTACCACGAGCAGTACTTC.

This clonotype was found many times. The V call is TRBV5-1, the J call TRBJ1-1; D remains ambiguous. V lost 0 bases and J 1 base, leaving 13 bases between the germline ends. The CDR3 contains 16 residues. The V gene's germline CDR1 is SGHRS and CDR2 YFSETQ. The CDR3 DNA follows: TGCGCCAGCAGCTTGGAACTCGGTAAAGGGAACACTGAAGCTTTCTTT. Protein: CASSLELGKGNTEAFF.

The V gene is TRBV19, the J gene TRBJ2-7; D not resolved. Germline CDR1 reads LNHDA; CDR2 reads SQIVND (reference sequence). This CDR3 spans 15 amino acids. The V end lost 4 bases, the J end lost 3 bases, and 16 bases lay between the germline ends. The CDR3 protein is CASSTRPGGLYEQYF. CDR3 nucleotide sequence: TGTGCCAGTAGTACCCGCCCAGGTGGGCTCTACGAGCAGTACTTC.

Only a few counts were recorded for this clonotype. The chain employs TRBV4-1 and TRBJ1-2, with D unresolved. The CDR3 totals 15 residues. V was cut by 0 bases and J by 4 bases, with 12 bases left in between. Germline V gene lookup returns CDR1 MGHRA and CDR2 YSYEKL. The CDR3 DNA follows: TGCGCCAGCAGCCAAGAAGCCAGCCGTTTCTATGGCTACACCTTC. It translates to CASSQEASRFYGYTF.

This clonotype was counted at least ten times. V and J are TRBV5-1 and TRBJ1-6; D may be TRBD1 (5 bases). The CDR3 spans 14 residues. Between the trimmed V and J ends, which lost 0 bases and 6 bases, there was a span of 7 bases. Per the germline V gene, CDR1 is SGHRS and CDR2 is YFSETQ. The CDR3 loop reads CASSLGQTNSPLHF. CDR3 DNA sequence: TGCGCCAGCAGCTTGGGACAGACTAATTCACCCCTCCACTTT.

This clonotype was observed a few times. The V call is TRBV4-3, the J call TRBJ1-2; D is ambiguous. V lost 0 bases, J lost 9 bases, and 14 bases lay in between. Germline V CDR1 and CDR2: LGHNA, YSLEER. CDR3 length: 14 residues. The CDR3 bases are TGCGCCAGCAGCCAAGATCAGGACGGGCGTAGCTACACCTTC. It codes for CASSQDQDGRSYTF.

Only a few counts were recorded for this clonotype. The rearrangement links TRBV3-1 to TRBJ2-3; D unresolved. The length of the CDR3 is 14 residues. Germline CDR1 LGHDT, CDR2 YNNKEL (reference sequence). The ends were cut back, 4 bases at V and 4 bases at J, with 12 bases in the middle. The CDR3 bases are TGTGCCAGCAGCCCATCCCCCTATCCAGATACGCAGTATTTT. As protein: CASSPSPYPDTQYF.

The rearrangement joins TRBV20-1 to TRBJ2-7; 7 bases match TRBD1. Trimming took 7 bases from V and 5 from J; bases not matched to a gene: 8. Per germline, CDR1 DFQATT and CDR2 SNEGSKA (reference sequence). The CDR3 is 12 amino acids. CDR3 in DNA: TGCAGTGGCGTGGGACAGAACCACGAGCAGTACTTC. Its protein is CSGVGQNHEQYF.

In its sample, this clonotype was seen many times. The genes are TRBV6-5 and TRBJ2-1; D remains ambiguous. CDR1 and CDR2 (germline): MNHEY, SVGAGI. The CDR3 is 16 amino acids. The germline V and J ends were trimmed by 1 base and 8 bases, with 18 bases remaining between them. In DNA form, the CDR3 reads TGTGCCAGCAGTTACTATGGACGCTTAAAAAGGCATGAGCAGTTCTTC. Residues: CASSYYGRLKRHEQFF.

This clonotype was observed at least ten times. The chain recombines TRBV4-3 with TRBJ2-5; possibly TRBD2 for D (6 bases). From germline, CDR1 is LGHNA and CDR2 YSLEER. With 1 base removed from V and 2 bases from J, the gap between germline ends came to 14 bases. The CDR3 has 16 amino acids. In DNA form, the CDR3 reads TGCGCCAGCAGCCAAGCATGGTCCAGCGGGCAAGAGACCCAGTACTTC. The encoded protein is CASSQAWSSGQETQYF.

The chain is built from TRBV20-1 and TRBJ2-3, with unresolved D. The V gene's germline CDR1 is DFQATT and CDR2 SNEGSKA (reference sequence). The CDR3 covers 11 residues. Trimming took off 5 bases at V and 6 bases at J, with 9 bases between the two ends. CDR3 bases: TGCAGTGCTCGGAAGAGGGATACGCAGTATTTT. Protein: CSARKRDTQYF.

There are many counts of this clonotype. The CDR3 nucleotides are TGTGCCAGCAGCCAAGAACGGGGGACCTATGGCTACACCTTC. This sequence encodes CASSQERGTYGYTF. The V and J genes are TRBV4-2 and TRBJ1-2; perhaps TRBD1 as D (5 bases). V lost 0 bases and J 4 bases, leaving 9 bases between the germline ends. There are 14 residues in the CDR3. Germline V CDR1 and CDR2: LGHNA, YNFKEQ.

In its sample, this clonotype was seen a few times. The chain links TRBV5-6 to TRBJ1-5; 8 positions agree with TRBD1. The CDR3 spans 15 residues. CDR1 is SGHDT and CDR2 is YYEEEE in the germline V gene. V was clipped by 1 base and J by 7 bases; unmatched bases: 7. The CDR3 DNA follows: TGTGCCAGCAGCTTGTTTACAGGGGGGTTGCAGCCCCAGCATTTT. It codes for CASSLFTGGLQPQHF.

The rearrangement uses TRBV4-3 and TRBJ2-6, with 7 bases identical to TRBD1. Germline V gene sequence: CDR1 LGHNA, CDR2 YSLEER. This CDR3 region has 20 residues. The junction had 14 bases not matched to a gene; V was cut back by 2 bases and J by 1 base. The CDR3 DNA sequence: TGCGCCAGCAGCCAACGTTTCCAGGGGGTATTGTCGTCTGGGGCCAACGTCCTGACTTTC. This translates into CASSQRFQGVLSSGANVLTF.

This chain joins TRBV7-9 and TRBJ2-7; D is possibly TRBD1 (5 bases). The ends were cut back, 5 bases at V and 0 bases at J, with 20 bases in the middle. Per germline, CDR1 SEHNR and CDR2 FQNEAQ (reference sequence). This CDR3 contains 17 residues. CDR3 sequence (DNA): TGTGCCAGCAGCCTCACGGGTCACAGGATTAGCTCCTACGAGCAGTACTTC. Translated: CASSLTGHRISSYEQYF.

The V call is TRBV18, the J call TRBJ2-1; D is uncertain. Per the germline V gene, CDR1 is KGHSH and CDR2 is LQKENI. The germline V and J ends were trimmed by 3 bases and 6 bases, with 12 bases remaining between them. The CDR3 is made up of 14 amino acids. DNA of the CDR3: TGTGCCAGCTCACCGTCGGCAGGCGTCAATGAGCAGTTCTTC. Translation gives CASSPSAGVNEQFF. Together with reference TRBV18 and TRBJ2-1, the CDR3 gives the full variable domain: NAGVMQNPRHLVRRRGQEARLRCSPMKGHSHVYWYRQLPEEGLKFMVYLQKENIIDESGMPKERFSAEFPKEGPSILRIQQVVRGDSAAYFCASSPSAGVNEQFFGPGTRLTVL.

The chain has TRBV25-1 and TRBJ2-7; D is ambiguous. The germline V and J ends were trimmed by 3 bases and 4 bases, with 16 bases remaining between them. CDR1 is MGHDK, CDR2 SYGVNS, per germline. The CDR3 is made up of 15 amino acids. CDR3 protein: CASSDGEVVSYEQYF. In nucleotides, the CDR3 is TGTGCCAGCAGTGATGGAGAGGTCGTCAGTTACGAGCAGTACTTC.

This clonotype occurred a few times. The gene calls are TRBV6-5 and TRBJ2-3, with 10 bases that match TRBD2. J was trimmed by 0 bases and V by 1 base; bases with no gene match: 4. This CDR3 is 17 amino acids long. Germline CDR1 and CDR2: MNHEY and SVGAGI. CDR3: CASSYFQRGGSTDTQYF. Here the CDR3 DNA reads TGTGCCAGCAGTTACTTCCAGCGGGGGGGGAGCACAGATACGCAGTATTTT.

This clonotype was recorded at least ten times. This chain connects TRBV6-5 to TRBJ2-1; tentative D call: TRBD2 (5 bases). The germline V and J ends were trimmed by 2 bases and 3 bases, with 8 bases remaining between them. Germline V CDR1 and CDR2: MNHEY, SVGAGI. The CDR3 spans 14 residues. Here the CDR3 reads CASSYDGDYNEQFF. In DNA, the CDR3 is TGTGCCAGCAGTTACGACGGGGACTACAATGAGCAGTTCTTC.